The 25 T cell receptor beta chains given below trace back to one sample, sequenced in a study of blood T cells in healthy people across ages. It was with a sample-barcoded 5' primer and a J-beta primer mix that a second PCR of roughly 7 to 12 cycles was run. TCRdb ran MiXCR on the 5' RACE reads and lists one entry per CDR3 protein. This table has 630,000 or so distinct CDR3 sequences, about 34% appearing once. Sequencing was done on a sample of blood. These receptors were taken from a woman over 75 in good health.

This clonotype was found many times. The rearrangement uses TRBV4-2 and TRBJ2-3; 14 nucleotides match TRBD2. Germline V CDR1 and CDR2: LGHNA, YNFKEQ. V gave up 0 bases and J gave up 0 bases; unmatched junction bases: 8. The CDR3 extends over 20 amino acids. The CDR3 nucleotides are TGTGCCAGCAGCCAAGACATGGGACTAGCGGGGGCGAGGAGCACAGATACGCAGTATTTT. Its translation is CASSQDMGLAGARSTDTQYF.

Many counts were recorded for this clonotype. The V call is TRBV20-1, the J call TRBJ2-3; 12 bases match TRBD2. Trimming at V came to 3 bases and at J to 6 bases, leaving 7 bases not matched to a gene. Looked up from germline, CDR1 is DFQATT and CDR2 is SNEGSKA (reference sequence). The CDR3 runs 15 residues. CDR3 coding DNA: TGCAGTGCTAGGGCCCTAGCGGGGGGGCCGGATACGCAGTATTTT. This codes for CSARALAGGPDTQYF.

At least ten counts were recorded for this clonotype. The chain has TRBV30 and TRBJ2-1, with D possibly matching TRBD2 (6 bases). Germline V CDR1 and CDR2: GTSNPN, SVGIG (reference sequence). The CDR3 has 11 residues. V lost 8 bases, J lost 15 bases, and 20 bases lay in between. CDR3 DNA: TGTGCCCGAGCGAGTGGAGGGGTGTGGTTCTTC. Translated: CARASGGVWFF.

This clonotype was found many times. This sequence joins TRBV7-2 and TRBJ2-7; 7 bases fit TRBD2. Germline V gene sequence: CDR1 SGHTA, CDR2 FQGNSA. After removal of 4 bases from V and 2 bases from J, the junction contained 8 bases not matched to a gene. The CDR3 extends over 15 amino acids. CDR3 DNA: TGTGCCAGCAGCTCAGAACTCGCGGGGGCCTACGAGCAGTACTTC. It encodes CASSSELAGAYEQYF.

In this sample, this clonotype turned up many times. CDR3 sequence reads: CSARDSGGGRETQYF. DNA of the CDR3: TGCAGTGCTAGAGACAGCGGGGGCGGACGGGAGACCCAGTACTTC. The gene calls are TRBV20-1 and TRBJ2-5; 8 positions match TRBD2. The CDR3 is 15 residues long. Trimming cost V 0 bases and J 5 bases; bases outside gene matches: 8. Per the germline V gene, CDR1 is DFQATT and CDR2 is SNEGSKA (reference sequence).

This clonotype was detected many times. The rearrangement joins TRBV20-1 to TRBJ2-3, with D perhaps TRBD1 (6 bases). The ends were cut back, 4 bases at V and 3 bases at J, with 11 bases in the middle. CDR1 DFQATT and CDR2 SNEGSKA come from the germline V gene (reference sequence). The CDR3 totals 13 residues. The CDR3 loop reads CSAISGETDTQYF. Written as DNA, the CDR3 is TGCAGTGCTATCTCAGGGGAAACAGATACGCAGTATTTT.

This chain uses TRBV15 with TRBJ2-1, with TRBD2 identical over 8 bases. V lost 6 bases to trimming and J lost 5 bases; unmatched junction nucleotides: 6. The CDR3 loop spans 14 amino acids. Germline lookup yields CDR1 LNHNV and CDR2 YYDKDF (reference sequence). CDR3 in DNA: TGTGCCACCAGTCTTAGCGGGAATCACAATGAGCAGTTCTTC. It encodes CATSLSGNHNEQFF.

This clonotype was detected only once. V gene TRBV27 combines with J gene TRBJ2-3; no definite D call. Germline V gene lookup returns CDR1 MNHEY and CDR2 SMNVEV (reference sequence). This CDR3 comprises 14 residues. V dropped 3 bases and J dropped 2 bases, with 9 bases sitting between them. The CDR3 loop is CASSFLHNTDTQYF. In nucleotides, the CDR3 is TGTGCCAGCAGTTTCCTTCACAACACAGATACGCAGTATTTT.

This clonotype has at least ten counts. The chain uses TRBV7-2 and TRBJ2-5; TRBD2 agrees at 9 bases. The CDR3 contains 14 residues. From germline, CDR1 is SGHTA and CDR2 FQGNSA. V shed 1 base, J shed 3 bases, and the junction held 0 bases outside the gene matches. The CDR3 protein is CASSLGLAEETQYF. Here the CDR3 DNA reads TGTGCCAGCAGCTTAGGACTAGCGGAAGAGACCCAGTACTTC.

This clonotype was seen at least ten times. The rearrangement joins TRBV7-2 to TRBJ2-1, with 10 nucleotides matching TRBD2. V gave up 2 bases and J gave up 4 bases; unmatched junction bases: 5. The V gene's germline CDR1 is SGHTA and CDR2 FQGNSA. CDR3 length: 16 residues. The CDR3 DNA follows: TGTGCCAGCAGCTTATGGAGCGGGGGGGCTTACAATGAGCAGTTCTTC. Amino acids: CASSLWSGGAYNEQFF.

Comments on this clonotype: A much larger clone lies a single base off, so this may be a read error. The gene calls are TRBV20-1 and TRBJ2-4; D call uncertain. The CDR3 is 15 residues long. Between the trimmed V and J ends, which lost 5 bases and 8 bases, there was a span of 22 bases. Germline V gene data show CDR1 as DFQATT and CDR2 as SNEGSKA (reference sequence). CDR3 amino acids: CSARREFRPCHIQYF. The CDR3 region has the DNA TGCAGTGCTCGACGAGAGTTCCGTCCATGCCACATTCAGTACTTC.

This clonotype has just a few counts. CDR3 residues: CSAYGQANTEAFF. The DNA for the CDR3 is TGCAGTGCTTATGGACAGGCAAACACTGAAGCTTTCTTT. This chain uses TRBV20-1 with TRBJ1-1; 7 bases map to TRBD1. The CDR3 is made up of 13 amino acids. Germline V lookup: CDR1 DFQATT, CDR2 SNEGSKA (reference sequence). V gave up 5 bases and J gave up 2 bases; unmatched junction bases: 5.

The rearrangement joins TRBV3-1 to TRBJ2-5; possible D gene TRBD1, 6 bases. The DNA matches TRBJ2-7 better at its end, which makes the J call doubtful. Germline CDR1 and CDR2: LGHDT and YNNKEL (reference sequence). The CDR3 spans 14 residues. The CDR3 is CASSPFWGQGEQYF. The CDR3 DNA is TGTGCCAGCAGCCCCTTTTGGGGGCAGGGCGAGCAGTACTTC.

This clonotype has a count of ten or more. This sequence joins TRBV27 and TRBJ2-7; no reliable D call. The germline V gene has CDR1 MNHEY and CDR2 SMNVEV (reference sequence). The V end was cut by 3 bases, the J end by 0 bases, with 9 bases between. This CDR3 has 14 residues. The CDR3 sequence is CASSFGQLSYEQYF. The CDR3 DNA reads as TGTGCCAGCAGTTTTGGTCAGCTCTCCTACGAGCAGTACTTC.

This clonotype was counted a few times. The chain is built from TRBV27 and TRBJ2-1, with 13 bases identical to TRBD2. V shed 3 bases and J 10 bases; nucleotides not matched to a gene: 3. CDR3 length: 14 residues. From germline, CDR1 is MNHEY and CDR2 SMNVEV (reference sequence). The CDR3 coding sequence is TGTGCCAGCAGTTTCCCGGGACTAGCGGGGGAGCAGTTCTTC. Its translation: CASSFPGLAGEQFF.

This clonotype was observed at least ten times. V usage is TRBV12-3 or TRBV12-4 and J usage is TRBJ2-1; D uncertain. V was clipped by 2 bases and J by 5 bases, with 7 bases between them. The CDR3 has 13 residues. CDR3 sequence reads: CASSLMGNNEQFF. Here the CDR3 DNA reads TGTGCCAGCAGTTTAATGGGTAACAATGAGCAGTTCTTC.

This clonotype was seen many times. The genes are TRBV7-2 and TRBJ2-6; D possibly corresponds to TRBD2 (6 bases). This CDR3 has 16 residues. V lost 6 bases, J lost 1 base, and 13 bases lay in between. Per the germline V gene, CDR1 is SGHTA and CDR2 is FQGNSA. CDR3 nucleotide sequence: TGTGCCAGCAGTCCTAGACGGGGGTCTGGGGCCAACGTCCTGACTTTC. Protein: CASSPRRGSGANVLTF.

A few counts support this clonotype. A much larger clone lies a single base off, so this may be a read error. This rearrangement joins TRBV20-1 to TRBJ1-5, with TRBD1 as a possible D gene (6 bases). The CDR3 runs to 15 residues. Per the germline V gene, CDR1 is DFQATT and CDR2 is SNEGSKA (reference sequence). V was pared by 0 bases and J by 3 bases, with 12 bases between. This CDR3 reads CSAREGGRFNQPQHF. CDR3 bases: TGCAGTGCTAGAGAGGGGGGGCGGTTCAATCAGCCCCAGCATTTT.

This clonotype was counted only a few times. This may come from a read error, since a much larger clone is one base off. The chain combines TRBV7-7 with TRBJ2-3, with 7 bases aligning to TRBD2. V gave up 2 bases and J gave up 5 bases; unmatched junction bases: 7. CDR3 length: 15 amino acids. Germline V CDR1 and CDR2: SSHAT, FNYEAQ (reference sequence). CDR3 DNA sequence: TGTGCCAGCAGCTTACTAGCGGAGGCCCTAGATACGCAGTATTTT. This codes for CASSLLAEALDTQYF.

This clonotype was detected a few times. With a much larger clone just one base away, this may be a read error. The CDR3 DNA reads TGTGCCAGCTCTGACAGGGTCGGGCGGCTCTACGAGACCCAGTTCTTC. Its protein product is CASSDRVGRLYETQFF. The V call is TRBV2, the J call TRBJ2-1; 7 positions match TRBD1. Germline-derived CDR1 and CDR2 are SNHLY and FYNNEI. CDR3 length: 16 residues. After removal of 8 bases from V and 13 bases from J, the junction contained 23 bases not matched to a gene.

The table lists this clonotype with many counts. The chain joins TRBV5-1 to TRBJ2-3, with D uncertain. Trimming pared 4 bases from V and 4 bases from J, leaving 22 bases between. The germline V gene encodes CDR1 SGHRS and CDR2 YFSETQ. The CDR3 spans 17 residues. CDR3 nucleotide sequence: TGCGCCAGCAGCCGCCGAAACGATCCCACTCCCTCAGATACGCAGTATTTT. Its protein is CASSRRNDPTPSDTQYF.

This clonotype has ten or more counts. The CDR3 DNA is TGTGCCAGCAGTTACTCAGGTGACACAACCTACGAGCAGTACTTC. Its translation is CASSYSGDTTYEQYF. V and J are TRBV6-5 and TRBJ2-7; D not resolved. The CDR3 runs 15 residues. Germline values: CDR1 MNHEY, CDR2 SVGAGI. V was cut by 0 bases and J by 2 bases, with 11 bases left in between.

The chain employs TRBV29-1 and TRBJ2-7, with 7 bases matching TRBD1. From germline, CDR1 is SQVTM and CDR2 ANQGSEA. Trimming at V came to 4 bases and at J to 0 bases, leaving 3 bases not matched to a gene. CDR3 length: 13 amino acids. The CDR3 reads CSVVTGVSYEQYF. CDR3 sequence (DNA): TGCAGCGTTGTCACAGGGGTCTCCTACGAGCAGTACTTC.

The chain combines TRBV12-3 or TRBV12-4 with TRBJ2-2; D is perhaps TRBD1 (7 bases). The CDR3 loop spans 13 amino acids. Trimming shortened V by 6 bases and J by 6 bases, and 11 bases separated the two germline ends. The CDR3 here is CASREGAPGELFF. CDR3 in DNA: TGTGCCAGCAGGGAGGGGGCGCCCGGGGAGCTGTTTTTT.

This clonotype was seen only once. The chain is built from TRBV4-2 and TRBJ2-5; possible D gene TRBD2, 5 bases. Looked up from germline, CDR1 is LGHNA and CDR2 is YNFKEQ. Trimming shortened V by 3 bases and J by 7 bases, and 9 bases separated the two germline ends. This CDR3 spans 12 amino acids. Here the CDR3 reads CASSQSEGTQYF. The CDR3 bases are TGTGCCAGCAGCCAGTCTGAGGGGACCCAGTACTTC.